This TCR beta chain originates from a study of early T cells in non-severe SARS-CoV-2 infection. The germline V and J ends were trimmed by 4 bases and 0 bases, with 4 bases remaining between them. The CDR3 totals 13 residues. Each CDR3 protein is one row after TCRdb ran MiXCR on the 5' RACE reads. The table lists about 110,000 distinct CDR3 sequences, 9.5% to 13% of them singletons, with 3% to 3.5% in the top ten. The TCR originated in an adult who was a healthcare worker with PCR-confirmed SARS-CoV-2 infection or an uninfected control (not recorded which). The sample comprised whole blood. The V and J genes are TRBV12-3 or TRBV12-4 and TRBJ1-5, with unresolved D. As DNA, the CDR3 is TGTGCCAGCAGTTCGGATAGCAATCAGCCCCAGCATTTT. This codes for CASSSDSNQPQHF.